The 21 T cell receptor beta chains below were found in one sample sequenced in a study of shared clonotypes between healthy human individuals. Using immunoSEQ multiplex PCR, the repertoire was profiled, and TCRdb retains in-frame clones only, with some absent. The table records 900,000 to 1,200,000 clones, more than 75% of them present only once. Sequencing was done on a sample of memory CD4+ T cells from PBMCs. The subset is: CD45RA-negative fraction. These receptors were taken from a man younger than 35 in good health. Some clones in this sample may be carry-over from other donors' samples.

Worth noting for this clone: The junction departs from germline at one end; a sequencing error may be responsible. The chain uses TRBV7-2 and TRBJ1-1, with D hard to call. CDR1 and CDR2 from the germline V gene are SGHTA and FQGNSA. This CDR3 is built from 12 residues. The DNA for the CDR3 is TGTGCCAGCAGCCCTTACCCGCCGCGTCCACACTTT. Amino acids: CASSPYPPRPHF.

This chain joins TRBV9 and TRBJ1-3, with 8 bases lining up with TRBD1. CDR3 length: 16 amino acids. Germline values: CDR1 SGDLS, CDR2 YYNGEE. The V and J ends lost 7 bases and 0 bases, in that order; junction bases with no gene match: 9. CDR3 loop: CASGTGFSLSGNTIYF. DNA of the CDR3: TGTGCCAGCGGGACAGGTTTTTCACTCTCTGGAAACACCATATATTTT.

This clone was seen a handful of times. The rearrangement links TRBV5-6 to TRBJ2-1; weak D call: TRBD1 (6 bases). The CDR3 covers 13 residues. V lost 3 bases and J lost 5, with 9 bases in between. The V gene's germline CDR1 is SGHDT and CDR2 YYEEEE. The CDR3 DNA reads TGTGCCAGCAGCTCCGGGACACACAATGAGCAGTTCTTC. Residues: CASSSGTHNEQFF.

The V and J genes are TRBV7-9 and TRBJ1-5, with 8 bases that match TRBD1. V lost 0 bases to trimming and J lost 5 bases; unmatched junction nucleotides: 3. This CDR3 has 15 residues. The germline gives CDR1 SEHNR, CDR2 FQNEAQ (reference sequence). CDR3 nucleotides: TGTGCCAGCAGCTTAGCCGGACAGGGCTATCAGCCCCAGCATTTT. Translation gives CASSLAGQGYQPQHF.

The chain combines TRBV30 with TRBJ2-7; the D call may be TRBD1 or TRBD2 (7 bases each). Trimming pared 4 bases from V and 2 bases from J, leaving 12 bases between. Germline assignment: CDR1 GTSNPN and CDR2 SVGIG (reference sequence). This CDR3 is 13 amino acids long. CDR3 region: CAWTRGGPYEQYF. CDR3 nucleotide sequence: TGTGCCTGGACCAGGGGGGGACCCTACGAGCAGTACTTC.

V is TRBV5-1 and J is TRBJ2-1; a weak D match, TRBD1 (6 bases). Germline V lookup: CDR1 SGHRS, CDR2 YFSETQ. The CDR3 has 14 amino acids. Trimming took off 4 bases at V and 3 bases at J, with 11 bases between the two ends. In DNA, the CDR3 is TGCGCCAGCAGCAGCCAAGGGGGCTACAATGAGCAGTTCTTC. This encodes CASSSQGGYNEQFF.

This CDR3 is CASKGTVGSSGSLYEQYF. The CDR3 DNA reads as TGTGCCAGCAAGGGGACAGTCGGGTCTAGCGGGAGTCTGTACGAGCAGTACTTC. This sequence joins TRBV28 and TRBJ2-7; 10 positions match TRBD2. Germline V gives CDR1 MDHEN, CDR2 SYDVKM. The CDR3 loop spans 18 amino acids. V lost 7 bases to trimming and J lost 4 bases; unmatched junction nucleotides: 19. Looking up the rest from reference TRBV28 and TRBJ2-7 gives the full variable domain: DVKVTQSSRYLVKRTGEKVFLECVQDMDHENMFWYRQDPGLGLRLIYFSYDVKMKEKGDIPEGYSVSREKKERFSLILESASTNQTSMYLCASKGTVGSSGSLYEQYFGPGTRLTVT.

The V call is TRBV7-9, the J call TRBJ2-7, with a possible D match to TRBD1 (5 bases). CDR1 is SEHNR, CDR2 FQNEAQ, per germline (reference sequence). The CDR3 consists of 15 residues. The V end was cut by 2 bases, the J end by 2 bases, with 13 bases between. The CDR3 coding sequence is TGTGCCAGCAGCTTATACGCCGGACACACCTACGAGCAGTACTTC. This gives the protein CASSLYAGHTYEQYF.

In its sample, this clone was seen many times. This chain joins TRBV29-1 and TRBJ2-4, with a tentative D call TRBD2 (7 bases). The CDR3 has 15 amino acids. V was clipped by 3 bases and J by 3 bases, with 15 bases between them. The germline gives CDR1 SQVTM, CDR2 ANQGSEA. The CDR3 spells CSVEGAGAVKNIQYF. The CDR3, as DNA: TGCAGCGTTGAGGGGGCGGGAGCAGTCAAAAACATTCAGTACTTC.

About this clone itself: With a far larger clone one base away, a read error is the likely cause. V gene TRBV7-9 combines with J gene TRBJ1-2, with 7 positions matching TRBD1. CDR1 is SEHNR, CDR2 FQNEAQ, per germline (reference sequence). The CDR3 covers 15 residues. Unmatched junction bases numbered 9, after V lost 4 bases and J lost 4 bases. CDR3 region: CASSCGTAEIYGYTF. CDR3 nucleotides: TGTGCCAGCAGCTGCGGGACAGCGGAGATCTATGGCTACACCTTC.

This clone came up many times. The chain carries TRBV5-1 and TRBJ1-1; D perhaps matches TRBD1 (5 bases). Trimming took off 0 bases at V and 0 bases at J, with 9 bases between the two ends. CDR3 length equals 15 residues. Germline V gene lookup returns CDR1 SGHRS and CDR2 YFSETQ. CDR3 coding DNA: TGCGCCAGCAGCTTGGTAGGGGAAATGAACACTGAAGCTTTCTTT. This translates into CASSLVGEMNTEAFF.

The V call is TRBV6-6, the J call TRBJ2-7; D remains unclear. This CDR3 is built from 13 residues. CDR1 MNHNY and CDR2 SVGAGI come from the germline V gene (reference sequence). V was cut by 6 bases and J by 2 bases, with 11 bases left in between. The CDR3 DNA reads TGTGCCAGCAGGACGGGCGGAGCCTACGAGCAGTACTTC. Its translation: CASRTGGAYEQYF.

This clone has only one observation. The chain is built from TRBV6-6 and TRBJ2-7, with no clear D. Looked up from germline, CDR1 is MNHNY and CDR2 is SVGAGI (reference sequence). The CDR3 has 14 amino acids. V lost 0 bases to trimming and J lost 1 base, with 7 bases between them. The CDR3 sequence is CASSYSQVSYEQYF. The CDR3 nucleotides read TGTGCCAGCAGTTACTCCCAGGTTTCCTACGAGCAGTACTTC.

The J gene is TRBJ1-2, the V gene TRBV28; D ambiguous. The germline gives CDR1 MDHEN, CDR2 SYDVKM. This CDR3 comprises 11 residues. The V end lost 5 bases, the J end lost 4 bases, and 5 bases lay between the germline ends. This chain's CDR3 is CASSNSYGYTF. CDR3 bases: TGTGCCAGCAGTAACAGCTATGGCTACACCTTC.

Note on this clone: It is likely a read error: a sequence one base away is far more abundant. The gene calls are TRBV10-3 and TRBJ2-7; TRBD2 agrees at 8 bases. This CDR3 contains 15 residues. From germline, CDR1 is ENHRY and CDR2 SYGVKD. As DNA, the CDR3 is TGTGCCATCAGTGCGGGGGGGGCCCTCTCCTACAAGCAGTACTTC. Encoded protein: CAISAGGALSYKQYF.

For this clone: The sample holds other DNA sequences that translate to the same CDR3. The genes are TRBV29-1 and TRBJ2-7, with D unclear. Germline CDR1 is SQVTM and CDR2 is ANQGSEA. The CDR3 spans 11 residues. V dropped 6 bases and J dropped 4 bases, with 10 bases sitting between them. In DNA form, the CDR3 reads TGCAGCGTAGATTCCGGGTACGAGCAGTACTTC. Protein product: CSVDSGYEQYF.

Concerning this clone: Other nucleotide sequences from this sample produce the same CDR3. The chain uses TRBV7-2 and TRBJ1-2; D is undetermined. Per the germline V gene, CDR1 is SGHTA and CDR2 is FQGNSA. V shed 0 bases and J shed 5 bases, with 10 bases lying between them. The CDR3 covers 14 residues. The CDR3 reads CASSLAPTGYGYTF. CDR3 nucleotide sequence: TGTGCCAGCAGCTTAGCCCCCACCGGTTATGGCTACACCTTC.

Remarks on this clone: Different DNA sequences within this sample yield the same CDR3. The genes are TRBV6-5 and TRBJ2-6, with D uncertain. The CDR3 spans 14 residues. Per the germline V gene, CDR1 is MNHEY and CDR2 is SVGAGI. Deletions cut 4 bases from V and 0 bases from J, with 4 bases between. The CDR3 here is CASSSSSGANVLTF. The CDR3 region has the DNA TGTGCCAGCAGTTCCTCCTCTGGGGCCAACGTCCTGACTTTC.

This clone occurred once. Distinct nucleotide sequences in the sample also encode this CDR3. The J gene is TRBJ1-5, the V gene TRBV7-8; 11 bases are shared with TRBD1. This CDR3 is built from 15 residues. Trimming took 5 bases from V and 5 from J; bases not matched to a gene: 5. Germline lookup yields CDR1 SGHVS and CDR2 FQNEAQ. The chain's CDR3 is CASSPGTGGDQPQHF. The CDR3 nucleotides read TGTGCCAGCAGCCCCGGGACAGGGGGGGATCAGCCCCAGCATTTT.

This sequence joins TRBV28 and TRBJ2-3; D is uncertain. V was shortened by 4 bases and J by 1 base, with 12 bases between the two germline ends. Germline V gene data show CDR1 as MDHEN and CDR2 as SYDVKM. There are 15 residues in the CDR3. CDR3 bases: TGTGCCAGCAGTTCCGTGGGCGGAGGCACAGATACGCAGTATTTT. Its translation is CASSSVGGGTDTQYF.

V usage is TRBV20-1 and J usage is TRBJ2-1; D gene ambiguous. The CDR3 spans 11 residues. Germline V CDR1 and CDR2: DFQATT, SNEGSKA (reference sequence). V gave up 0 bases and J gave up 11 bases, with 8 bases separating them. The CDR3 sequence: CSARDSTQQFF. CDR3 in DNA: TGCAGTGCTAGAGATTCGACCCAGCAGTTCTTC.